The clone carrying this T cell receptor beta chain appeared many times. The data were taken from a study of blood T cell repertoires in COVID-19. Study information: Collection of acute and convalescent COVID-19 samples took place in the United States, Italy and Spain. In each case, the material was cDNA or gDNA derived from T cells, B-cell-depleted T cells, or PBMCs.

Per the original data handling: Counts of nucleated cells, estimated from reference gene primer amplification, were obtained. Using immunoSEQ multiplex PCR, the repertoire was profiled, and TCRdb retains in-frame clones only, with some absent. D and trimming were read from the DNA, whereas the V and J calls and clone size are those reported in that table. The table records about 60,000 clones, 78% of them present only once. Sequenced material: peripheral blood. The TCR sequence derives from a human donor in a cohort sampled during active COVID-19.

The CDR3 sequence: CATAELTNGELFF. The DNA of the CDR3 is TGTGCCACCGCCGAGTTAACTAACGGGGAGCTGTTTTTT. This rearrangement joins TRBV24-1 to TRBJ2-2; D gene uncertain. Between the trimmed V and J ends, which lost 9 bases and 7 bases, there was a span of 14 bases. The germline gives CDR1 KGHDR, CDR2 SFDVKD. The CDR3 has 13 residues.